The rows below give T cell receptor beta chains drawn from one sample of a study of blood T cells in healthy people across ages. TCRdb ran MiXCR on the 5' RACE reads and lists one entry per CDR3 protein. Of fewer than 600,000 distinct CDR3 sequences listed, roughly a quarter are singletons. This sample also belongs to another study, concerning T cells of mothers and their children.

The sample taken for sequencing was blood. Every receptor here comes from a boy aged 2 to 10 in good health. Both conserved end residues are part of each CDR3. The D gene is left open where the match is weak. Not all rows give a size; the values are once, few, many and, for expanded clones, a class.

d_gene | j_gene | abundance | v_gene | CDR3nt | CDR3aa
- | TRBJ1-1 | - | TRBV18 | TGTGCCAGCTCACCACCCAGTACACCTTGGGCTTTCTTT | CASSPPSTPWAFF
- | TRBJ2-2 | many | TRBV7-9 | TGTGCCAGCTCGGAGAACACCGGGGAGCTGTTTTTT | CASSENTGELFF
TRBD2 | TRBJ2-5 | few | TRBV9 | TGTGCCAGCAGCGTGGGGGTAGCGGGGTATGAGGAGACCCAGTACTTC | CASSVGVAGYEETQYF
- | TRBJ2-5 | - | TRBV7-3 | TGTGCCAGCAGCTTAAGGGGGGACAACCAAGAGACCCAGTACTTC | CASSLRGDNQETQYF
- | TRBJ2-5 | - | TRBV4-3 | TGCGCCAGCAGCCAAGCGGGCTACCGGTCCGACGAGACCCAGTACTTC | CASSQAGYRSDETQYF
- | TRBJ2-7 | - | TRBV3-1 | TGTGCCAGCAGCCCTAAGAGCTTCTACTCAAGCTACGAGCAGTACTTC | CASSPKSFYSSYEQYF
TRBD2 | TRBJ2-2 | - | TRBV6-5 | TGTGCCAGCAGCCCGAGCGGGGGGGGTACCGGGGAGCTGTTTTTT | CASSPSGGGTGELFF
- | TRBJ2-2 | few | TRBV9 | TGTGCCAGCAGCTCCGGACAGAACACCGGGGAGCTGTTTTTT | CASSSGQNTGELFF
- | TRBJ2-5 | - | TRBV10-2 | TGCGCCAGCAGTGCATGGGCGAGGGAGACCCAGTACTTC | CASSAWARETQYF
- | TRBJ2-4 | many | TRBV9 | TGTGCCAGCAGCGGGATAGCCAAAAACATTCAGTACTTC | CASSGIAKNIQYF
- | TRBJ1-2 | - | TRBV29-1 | TGCAGCGTTGGGGTTTGGGGGAGGCAAGGCTACACCTTC | CSVGVWGRQGYTF
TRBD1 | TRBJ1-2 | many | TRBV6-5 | TGTGCCACCGGCGGTCAGGGGGTGGGTTCCTATGGCTACACCTTC | CATGGQGVGSYGYTF
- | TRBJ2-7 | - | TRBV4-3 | TGCACCAGCAGCCAAGGGTTAGCGGCTACCTACGAGCAGTACTTC | CTSSQGLAATYEQYF
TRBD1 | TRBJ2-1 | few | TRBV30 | TGTGCCTGGGTTCCAGGGGGCGATGAGCAGTTCTTC | CAWVPGGDEQFF
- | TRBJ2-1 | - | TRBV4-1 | TGCGCCAGCAGCCAAGTCGTTGGGGGCCAGTTCTTC | CASSQVVGGQFF
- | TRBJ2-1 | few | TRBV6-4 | TGTGCCAGCAGTGACGAGGCGGGGTCTAACAATGAGCAGTTCTTC | CASSDEAGSNNEQFF
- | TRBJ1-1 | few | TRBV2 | TGTGCCAGCAGTCTCATGGACACTAAAGCTTTCTTT | CASSLMDTKAFF
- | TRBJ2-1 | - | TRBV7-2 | TGTGCCAGCAGCCCCCGACTAGTAGCAAATGAGCAGTTCTTC | CASSPRLVANEQFF
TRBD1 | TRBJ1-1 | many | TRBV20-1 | TGCAGTGCTAGTGAGGGGGCCATGAACACTGAAGCTTTCTTT | CSASEGAMNTEAFF
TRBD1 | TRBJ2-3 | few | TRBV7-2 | TGTGCCAGCAGCTTATACAGGGGGCAAACCACAGATACGCAGTATTTT | CASSLYRGQTTDTQYF
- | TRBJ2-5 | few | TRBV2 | TGTGCCAGCTCGGCCCGGAGGTCGGAGACCCAGTACTTC | CASSARRSETQYF
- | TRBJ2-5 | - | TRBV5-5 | TGTGCCAGCAGCCGGTCGGTGGGAGACGTCGGGACCCAGTACTTC | CASSRSVGDVGTQYF
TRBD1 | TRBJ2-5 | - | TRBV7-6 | TGTGCCAGCAGCCCCCGCCCCCCTACAGGGGACCAAGAGACCCAGTACTTC | CASSPRPPTGDQETQYF
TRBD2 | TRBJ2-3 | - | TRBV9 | TGTGCCAGCAGCAGTAGCGGGGGGGCCATGGGGCAGTATTTT | CASSSSGGAMGQYF
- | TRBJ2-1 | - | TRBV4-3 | TGCGCCAGCAGCCAAGAAGGGGACCAGATCAATGAGCAGTTCTTC | CASSQEGDQINEQFF
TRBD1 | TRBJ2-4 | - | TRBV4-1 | TGCGCCAGCAGCCAAGGGGACAGACTAGCCAAAAACATTCAGTACTTC | CASSQGDRLAKNIQYF
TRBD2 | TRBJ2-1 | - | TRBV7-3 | TGTGCCAGCAGTTTAGCGGGGGGATACTCCTACAATGAGCAGTTCTTC | CASSLAGGYSYNEQFF
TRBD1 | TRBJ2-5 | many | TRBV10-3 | TGTGCCACCCATTCGGGACAGCCGCAAGAGACCCAGTACTTC | CATHSGQPQETQYF
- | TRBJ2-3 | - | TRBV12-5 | TGTGCTAGTGGTTCCGACGCAAACCTCGGCACAGATACGCAGTATTTT | CASGSDANLGTDTQYF
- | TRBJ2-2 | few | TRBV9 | TGTGCCAGCAGCCGGGACGTGGATTGGAGCGGGGAGCTGTTTTTT | CASSRDVDWSGELFF
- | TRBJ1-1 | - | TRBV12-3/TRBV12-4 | TGTGCCAGCAAGTTAATCCGACAAAACACTGAAGCTTTCTTT | CASKLIRQNTEAFF
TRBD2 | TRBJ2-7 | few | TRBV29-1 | TGCAGCGTTGAAGAGACCGGGGGGTCCTACGAGCAGTACTTC | CSVEETGGSYEQYF
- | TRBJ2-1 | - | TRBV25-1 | TGTGCCAGCAGTGAATATCGGAAAAGCGAGAGCTGGGATGAGCAGTTCTTC | CASSEYRKSESWDEQFF
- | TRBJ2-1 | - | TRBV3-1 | TGTGCCAGCAGCCAAACAAGTAGCAATGAGCAGTTCTTC | CASSQTSSNEQFF
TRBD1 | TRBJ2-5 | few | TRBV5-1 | TGCGGGACGACAGCCGGGGGACAGGGCCAGACCCAGTACTTC | CGTTAGGQGQTQYF
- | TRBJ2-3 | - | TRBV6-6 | TGTGCCAGCAGTTCCGGACAGACCCTCCGCACAGATACGCAGTATTTT | CASSSGQTLRTDTQYF
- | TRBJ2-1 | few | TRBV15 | TGTGCCACCTTGGGGTACAATGAGCAGTTCTTC | CATLGYNEQFF
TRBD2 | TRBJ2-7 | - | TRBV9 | TGTGCCAGCAGCGTAGGAGTAGCGGGAGGTCCCGAGCAGTACTTC | CASSVGVAGGPEQYF
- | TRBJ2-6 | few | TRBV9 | TGTGCCAGCAGCGTTGTGGACTACAGTGGGGCCTCTGGGGCCAACGTCCTGACTTTC | CASSVVDYSGASGANVLTF
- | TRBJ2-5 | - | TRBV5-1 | TGCGCCAGCAGCAGAGGACTCACACTCGAGAAGTACTTC | CASSRGLTLEKYF
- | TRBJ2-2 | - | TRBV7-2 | TGTGCCAGCAGCTTAGCGAACACCTGGGAGCTGTTTTTT | CASSLANTWELFF
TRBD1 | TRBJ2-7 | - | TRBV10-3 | TGTGCCATCACTGACAGGGGGTCTTCCTACGAGCAGTACTTC | CAITDRGSSYEQYF
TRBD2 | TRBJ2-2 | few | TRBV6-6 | TGTGCCAGCAGGCTGACTAGCCAAAACACCGGGGAGCTGTTTTTT | CASRLTSQNTGELFF
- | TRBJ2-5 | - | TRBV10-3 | TGTGCCATCAGTGACTCGGGGGAGACCCAGTACTTC | CAISDSGETQYF
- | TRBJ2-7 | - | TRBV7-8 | TGTGCCAGAAAAACAGGGTATGAGCAGTACTTC | CARKTGYEQYF
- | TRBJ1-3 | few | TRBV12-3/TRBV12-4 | TGTGCCAGCAGTCCGTTAGGGGCTGGAGTTGGAAACACCATATATTTT | CASSPLGAGVGNTIYF
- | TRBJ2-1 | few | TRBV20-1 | TGCAGTGCTAGACGGGACACTCACAATGAGCAGTTCTTC | CSARRDTHNEQFF
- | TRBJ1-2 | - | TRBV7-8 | TGTGCCAGCAGCCCAGGGGTGGGGGACTATGGCTACACCTTC | CASSPGVGDYGYTF
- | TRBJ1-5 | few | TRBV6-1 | TGTGCCAGCAGTGAAGAGGTTCAGCCCCAGCATTTT | CASSEEVQPQHF
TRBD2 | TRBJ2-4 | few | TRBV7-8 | TGTGCCAGCAGCTTAGCGGCTGAGGGACTAGTACGCAACATTCAGTACTTC | CASSLAAEGLVRNIQYF
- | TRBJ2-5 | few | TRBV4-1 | TGCGCCAGCAGCCAAACTCAACAGGAGCAAGAGACCCAGTACTTC | CASSQTQQEQETQYF
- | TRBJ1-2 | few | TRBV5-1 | TGCGCCAGCAGCACAGACCTTGTGACGAGCTACACCTTC | CASSTDLVTSYTF
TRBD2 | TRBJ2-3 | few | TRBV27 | TGTGCCAGCAGTGAACTAGCGGGGAGAGGGATTAATACGCAGTATTTT | CASSELAGRGINTQYF
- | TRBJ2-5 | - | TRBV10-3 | TGTGCCATCGGACAGAAACAAGAGACCCAGTACTTC | CAIGQKQETQYF
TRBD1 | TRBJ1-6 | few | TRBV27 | TGTGCCAGCAGTTTATCAACGGGACAGGGTATATCACCCCTCCACTTT | CASSLSTGQGISPLHF